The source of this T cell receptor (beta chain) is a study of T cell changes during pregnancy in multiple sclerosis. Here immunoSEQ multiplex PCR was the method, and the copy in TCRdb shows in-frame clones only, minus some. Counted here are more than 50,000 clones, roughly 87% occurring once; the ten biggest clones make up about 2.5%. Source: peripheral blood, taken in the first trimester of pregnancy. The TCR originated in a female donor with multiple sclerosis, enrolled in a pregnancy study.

CDR3 protein: CASSEEGKGGYTF. The CDR3 DNA reads TGTGCCAGCAGTGAAGAGGGGAAGGGCGGCTACACCTTC. The chain links TRBV2 to TRBJ1-2; D may be TRBD1 (5 bases). From germline, CDR1 is SNHLY and CDR2 FYNNEI. The CDR3 length is 13 residues. V was pared by 1 base and J by 8 bases, with 11 bases between.